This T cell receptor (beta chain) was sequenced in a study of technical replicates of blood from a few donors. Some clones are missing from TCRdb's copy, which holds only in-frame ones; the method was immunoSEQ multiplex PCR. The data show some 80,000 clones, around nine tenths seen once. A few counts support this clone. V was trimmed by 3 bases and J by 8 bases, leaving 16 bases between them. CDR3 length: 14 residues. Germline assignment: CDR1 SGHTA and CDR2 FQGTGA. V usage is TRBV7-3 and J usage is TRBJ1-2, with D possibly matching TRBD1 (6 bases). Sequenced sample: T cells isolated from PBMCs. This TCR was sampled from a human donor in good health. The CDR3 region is CASSLGQGGGGYTF. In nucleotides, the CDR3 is TGTGCCAGCAGCTTGGGCCAGGGCGGGGGCGGCTACACCTTC.